The TCR beta chain described here comes from a study of beta chain features in type 1 diabetes. Study in general: What patients shared with healthy donors was a similar profile of age, gender and cell yields.

This clone was found a few times. Of the isolated RNA, all was reverse transcribed, and so the sequenced material was expressed TCRB transcripts. Libraries were prepared by immunoSEQ multiplex PCR; TCRdb keeps only in-frame clonotypes and omits some of them. Here the sample spans just over 450,000 clones, roughly 31% being singletons. With 2 bases clipped from V and 6 bases from J, the junction kept 9 bases outside the gene matches. CDR1 and CDR2 (germline): SGHRS, YFSETQ. The CDR3 extends over 15 amino acids. This receptor was obtained from a young man in good health. What was sequenced was naive CD4+ T cells from blood. The chain is built from TRBV5-1 and TRBJ2-3; 7 nucleotides agree with TRBD2. CDR3 DNA sequence: TGCGCCAGCAGCTTTTTGAGCGGGAAAGGTGATACGCAGTATTTT. Protein sequence: CASSFLSGKGDTQYF.